These 21 T cell receptor beta chains were all obtained from the same sample, sequenced in a study of blood T cells in healthy people across ages. Through a sample-barcoded 5' primer and a J-beta primer mix, a second PCR was run for about 7 to 12 cycles. MiXCR, applied by TCRdb to the 5' RACE reads, yields one record per CDR3 protein. Here the sample spans 500,000 to 550,000 distinct CDR3 sequences, about 25% being singletons. The same sample was also studied in work on T cells of mothers and their children.

Sequenced material: blood. The receptors derive from a boy between 5 and 17 years old in good health.

Only a few counts were recorded for this clonotype. The rearrangement uses TRBV5-1 and TRBJ1-3; D gene uncertain. Trimming removed 1 base at V and 0 bases at J, with 20 bases between. The germline CDR1 and CDR2 sequences are SGHRS and YFSETQ. This CDR3 region has 19 residues. This CDR3 is CASSLISPGSSDSGNTIYF. The CDR3 DNA follows: TGCGCCAGCAGCTTGATTTCCCCGGGATCCTCAGACTCTGGAAACACCATATATTTT.

This chain links TRBV27 with TRBJ2-7; 9 bases fit TRBD2. V shed 5 bases and J 4 bases; nucleotides not matched to a gene: 9. The CDR3 contains 15 residues. Germline CDR1 is MNHEY and CDR2 is SMNVEV (reference sequence). CDR3 residues: CASSRGASGTYEQYF. DNA of the CDR3: TGTGCCAGCAGTCGCGGGGCTAGCGGGACTTACGAGCAGTACTTC.

This clonotype was observed a few times. This CDR3 is CASSPGTRYEQYF. The CDR3 DNA sequence: TGTGCCAGCAGCCCCGGGACTCGATACGAGCAGTACTTC. The chain carries TRBV27 and TRBJ2-1, with a possible D match to TRBD2 (6 bases). The end of the DNA is better explained by TRBJ2-7, so the J call may be wrong. This CDR3 is built from 13 residues. From germline, CDR1 is MNHEY and CDR2 SMNVEV (reference sequence).

The CDR3 region is CASSYIGGYTEAFF. CDR3 nucleotides: TGTGCCAGCAGTTACATTGGGGGATACACTGAAGCTTTCTTT. This chain connects TRBV6-2 or TRBV6-3 to TRBJ1-1; weak D call: TRBD1 (5 bases). Germline V gene sequence: CDR1 MNHEY, CDR2 SVGEGT. The CDR3 contains 14 residues. V was shortened by 2 bases and J by 3 bases, with 10 bases between the two germline ends.

The V call is TRBV20-1, the J call TRBJ1-6, with 7 bases matching TRBD1. CDR3 size: 13 residues. V was clipped by 1 base and J by 10 bases; unmatched bases: 4. Germline assignment: CDR1 DFQATT and CDR2 SNEGSKA (reference sequence). As DNA, the CDR3 is TGCAGTGCTAGAGTACAGGGGTGGTCACCCCTCCACTTT. Protein: CSARVQGWSPLHF.

The genes are TRBV10-3 and TRBJ2-5; a possible D gene is TRBD1 (5 bases). Germline CDR1 and CDR2: ENHRY and SYGVKD. The CDR3 consists of 14 residues. The V gene lost 8 bases and the J gene lost 4 bases, with 17 bases spanning the gap. As DNA, the CDR3 is TGTGCCATCTCCGTCCGAGCCAGGGTAGAGACCCAGTACTTC. Translation gives CAISVRARVETQYF.

The V and J genes are TRBV24-1 and TRBJ2-7; either TRBD1 or TRBD2 may fit D (5 bases each). The CDR3 spans 13 residues. V shed 7 bases and J shed 5 bases, with 14 bases lying between them. Germline CDR1 is KGHDR and CDR2 is SFDVKD. CDR3 in DNA: TGTGCCACCAGAGGGACCTTGGAGGACGAGCAGTACTTC. Translated, it gives CATRGTLEDEQYF.

This chain uses TRBV29-1 with TRBJ2-1; TRBD1 might be the D (5 bases). The germline V gene encodes CDR1 SQVTM and CDR2 ANQGSEA. There are 13 residues in the CDR3. Trimming took 0 bases from V and 10 from J, leaving 13 bases between them. CDR3 amino acids: CSVEERWGVEQFF. As DNA, the CDR3 is TGCAGCGTTGAAGAGAGATGGGGCGTCGAGCAGTTCTTC.

This clonotype was recorded many times. The V and J genes are TRBV5-1 and TRBJ2-5; D ambiguous. CDR1 is SGHRS and CDR2 is YFSETQ in the germline V gene. The CDR3 loop spans 13 amino acids. The V gene lost 0 bases and the J gene lost 5 bases, with 8 bases spanning the gap. This CDR3 reads CASSLGARETQYF. CDR3 DNA: TGCGCCAGCAGCTTGGGGGCAAGGGAGACCCAGTACTTC.

The chain is built from TRBV20-1 and TRBJ2-7; tentatively, D is TRBD1 (6 bases). This CDR3 contains 13 residues. Germline V CDR1 and CDR2: DFQATT, SNEGSKA (reference sequence). Between the trimmed V and J ends, which lost 6 bases and 7 bases, there was a span of 19 bases. The CDR3: CSAIIPTRGEQYF. The CDR3 DNA follows: TGCAGTGCGATAATCCCAACGAGGGGGGAGCAGTACTTC.

J is TRBJ1-2 and V is TRBV6-5; 12 bases line up with TRBD1. The germline V gene encodes CDR1 MNHEY and CDR2 SVGAGI. Trimming removed 5 bases from V and 7 bases from J; junction bases left unmatched: 8. This CDR3 spans 15 amino acids. This chain's CDR3 is CASSPLRDRGLGYTF. The CDR3 DNA follows: TGTGCCAGCAGTCCCCTCCGGGACAGGGGGCTTGGCTACACCTTC.

The genes are TRBV20-1 and TRBJ2-7; TRBD2 matches at 9 bases. Germline loops: CDR1 DFQATT, CDR2 SNEGSKA (reference sequence). With V trimmed by 6 bases and J by 2 bases, 5 bases remained unmatched. This CDR3 has 13 residues. The CDR3 protein is CSAALAGPYEQYF. The DNA for the CDR3 is TGCAGTGCGGCTCTAGCGGGACCCTACGAGCAGTACTTC.

J is TRBJ2-7 and V is TRBV6-2 or TRBV6-3; 11 positions match TRBD2. The CDR3 runs to 17 residues. V was clipped by 2 bases and J by 1 base; unmatched bases: 7. Germline V gene lookup returns CDR1 MNHEY and CDR2 SVGEGT. The CDR3 bases are TGTGCCAGCAGTTACCGCGGGACTAGCGGAAAGTCCTACGAGCAGTACTTC. This codes for CASSYRGTSGKSYEQYF.

This clonotype was found many times. The chain uses TRBV11-1 and TRBJ2-1, with 7 bases that match TRBD2. In germline, CDR1 is SGHAT, CDR2 FQDESV (reference sequence). V trimming: 4 bases; J trimming: 1 base; junction bases outside the gene matches: 7. This CDR3 comprises 16 residues. The CDR3 bases are TGTGCCAGCAGCTCAGACCTAGCGGTGTCCTACAATGAGCAGTTCTTC. It is translated as CASSSDLAVSYNEQFF.

The rearrangement uses TRBV28 and TRBJ2-1; D possibly corresponds to TRBD2 (6 bases). This CDR3 spans 13 amino acids. Germline assignment: CDR1 MDHEN and CDR2 SYDVKM. The V and J ends lost 4 bases and 4 bases respectively, with 8 bases between them. The CDR3 region is CASSWDLYNEQFF. CDR3 sequence (DNA): TGTGCCAGCAGTTGGGACTTGTACAATGAGCAGTTCTTC.

Many counts were recorded for this clonotype. Germline is not matched at one junction end, which may reflect a read error. The chain recombines TRBV5-1 with TRBJ2-7, with D hard to call. The CDR3 has 14 amino acids. Germline-derived CDR1 and CDR2 are SGHRS and YFSETQ. CDR3 in DNA: TGTGCCAGCAGCTTAGAACGGAGCTCCTACGAGCAGTACTTC. It codes for CASSLERSSYEQYF.

The CDR3 sequence is CASSLASSSSFSYEQYF. The CDR3 nucleotides are TGTGCCAGCAGCTTAGCGAGTAGCTCAAGCTTCTCCTACGAGCAGTACTTC. The V call is TRBV7-2, the J call TRBJ2-7; D remains unclear. CDR1 and CDR2 from the germline V gene are SGHTA and FQGNSA. This CDR3 is 17 amino acids long. The V end was cut by 0 bases, the J end by 0 bases, with 15 bases between.

This chain uses TRBV12-3 or TRBV12-4 with TRBJ2-5, with 8 bases matching TRBD1. This CDR3 contains 16 residues. Germline trimming cut 5 bases from V and 1 base from J; bases unmatched to any gene: 9. In DNA form, the CDR3 reads TGTGCCAGCAGTCTCACGACAGGGGAAGCCCAAGAGACCCAGTACTTC. This encodes CASSLTTGEAQETQYF.

The chain combines TRBV28 with TRBJ2-7, with TRBD1 matching over 7 bases. V trimming: 11 bases; J trimming: 12 bases; junction bases outside the gene matches: 16. The CDR3 length is 12 residues. Germline-derived CDR1 and CDR2 are MDHEN and SYDVKM. For the CDR3, the DNA is TGTGCCTCGAAGGGGGCCTTTCCACGAGCGTACTTC. Protein sequence: CASKGAFPRAYF.

The sample holds a few counts of this clonotype. The V call is TRBV4-2, the J call TRBJ2-2; TRBD2 is a possible D gene (6 bases). The length of the CDR3 is 14 residues. CDR1 is LGHNA and CDR2 is YNFKEQ in the germline V gene. V lost 4 bases to trimming and J lost 7 bases, with 13 bases between them. In DNA, the CDR3 is TGTGCCAGCAGCCCTCGGGAGTTGGGCGGGGAGCTGTTTTTT. Translated: CASSPRELGGELFF.

This clonotype appeared a few times. A junction end diverges from the germline sequence, so it may reflect a read error. The genes are TRBV15 and TRBJ1-3; no clear D. Per germline, CDR1 LNHNV and CDR2 YYDKDF (reference sequence). This CDR3 has 16 residues. CDR3 sequence (DNA): TGTGCCACCAACAGAGATACAGATCTTCCTGGAAACACCATATATTTT. Its translation is CATNRDTDLPGNTIYF.